This T cell receptor (beta chain) was captured in a study of T cell responses to AZD1222 COVID-19 vaccine (dated by TCRdb to 2020 to 2023). Broadly, across the study: AZD1222 recipients given second doses at about 4 weeks or at about 12 weeks were pooled, since spike-specific TCR depth and breadth were not found to differ between the two schedules. TCR sequencing was performed for more than 230 trial participants, of whom some 200 were given two doses of AZD1222 and around 25 were given two doses of MenACWY control vaccine. Trial participants were enrolled by age into 18-55, 56-69 and 70-plus year subgroups, with roughly 160, 29 and 62 TCR-sequenced participants respectively.

The CDR3 regions of human TCRbeta chains were analyzed by immunosequencing. In the original analysis: Repertoire TCRs were matched against a reference library of SARS-CoV-2-specific TCRs generated with the MIRA antigen-specificity platform. Breadth was defined as the fraction of unique TCRs that were SARS-CoV-2-associated, and depth was defined as the fraction of total T cells that were SARS-CoV-2-associated. Using the MIRA data, each spike-specific TCR was assigned both to the spike region to which the TCR was reactive and to a CD4 or CD8 class. Log10-transformed breadth and depth values were compared by one-way ANOVA with Sidak's multiple comparisons tests. Not all clones reach the TCRdb copy of this immuneACCESS table, which keeps in-frame sequences only. Checked studies attribute under half of the gap to unresolved V genes and leave the rest unexplained. From that table come the V and J calls and clone size; the DNA was used to work out D and trimming. The sample records around 150,000 clones, 88% of which are singletons. Roughly 2% of the sample comes from the top ten.

Reading the label with the study, this specimen's time point is: baseline before first vaccination. Samples from vaccinated people were obtained from the UK trials COV001 and COV002, which included a single-blind randomized controlled phase 2/3 trial of AZD1222 (ChAdOx1 nCoV-19) in healthy adults. For TCRbeta chain sequencing, PBMC samples from trial participants were taken at day 0 and at day 28 after the second dose. Beyond this particular receptor, the publication reports: After two AZD1222 doses, both the breadth and the depth of spike-specific TCRs were significantly higher than at day 0 and than in MenACWY recipients. No day 14 peak-response samples were available, so repertoires were characterized only after the peak T cell response. Participants were mostly white British and included more females than males, and it was suggested by the authors that clonal diversity may have been underestimated. In the small 56-69-year group, the increase in depth fell short of significance, most likely because of low power. Reportedly, almost half of the unique spike-specific TCRs recognized epitopes lying outside the regions that are mutated in the B.1.351 and B.1.1.7 variants. The vaccine-associated CD4 TCRs covered the entire spike protein, and the dominant responses fell in regions 160-218 and 743-854. Conclusions about previously exposed vaccinees are limited, since just five or six AZD1222 recipients were seropositive for SARS-CoV-2 at baseline.

This clone was seen only a few times. Its specific antigen is unknown. No quality values exist for individual bases; no much larger clone is one base distant. The V end loses 1 base and the J end loses 5 bases, and a stretch of 21 bases separates them. The germline V gene specifies SGHTS as CDR1 and YDEGEE as CDR2. Including the terminal cysteine and phenylalanine, the CDR3 comprises 17 residues. Only the CDR3 DNA stays, 51 bases, in frame from base 1. The chain employs TRBV5-8 and TRBJ2-5; a tentative D call is TRBD2 (5 bases match). Specimen: peripheral blood, collected on day 0 of AZD1222 vaccination. The sequence was obtained from an adult in good health. The nucleotide sequence reads as follows: TGTGCCAGCAGCTTGTTGATAGGACCCTCGGGCGGGGAGACCCAGTACTTC. Its amino acids are CASSLLIGPSGGETQYF.